This TCR beta chain came from a study of T cells in Graves' hyperthyroidism and ophthalmopathy. Amplified regions were TCR beta CDR3 sequences from RNA transcripts. When the TCR CDR3 underwent first-round RT-PCR, the HTBI primer set was used. One entry per CDR3 protein results from TCRdb running MiXCR on the multiplex PCR reads. The table shows about 420,000 distinct CDR3 sequences, with roughly an eighth occurring only once. This CDR3 has 16 amino acids. Germline V gene data show CDR1 as SEHNR and CDR2 as FQNEAQ (reference sequence). V gave up 5 bases and J gave up 1 base, with 15 bases separating them. Ten or more counts support this clonotype.

The clonotype comes from a woman aged 18-30 years with Graves' hyperthyroidism. This chain connects TRBV7-9 to TRBJ2-1; perhaps TRBD2 as D (5 bases). The sample consisted of blood. The DNA of the CDR3 is TGTGCCAGCAGCCCTTTGGGGAGTAGGTCCTACAATGAGCAGTTCTTC. This gives the protein CASSPLGSRSYNEQFF.